Listed here is a single T cell receptor (beta chain). Its specificity is unknown. Vbeta (60) and Jbeta (13) primers were used in the PCR. Clones were read by immunoSEQ multiplex PCR, and TCRdb kept only the in-frame ones, dropping some. This table lists 150,000 to 200,000 clones. Germline CDR1 and CDR2: SGHVS and FQNEAQ. CDR3 size: 15 residues. V trimming: 10 bases; J trimming: 1 base; junction bases outside the gene matches: 8. The data are from a study of cytomegalovirus exposure and HLA in healthy donors. Regarding the study as a whole: In a later analysis, common viral pathogens appeared linked to several of the most significant clusters. In a later analysis, HLA-associated beta chains showed higher expansion and lower generation probabilities than comparable chains. Cytomegalovirus association was assigned to approximately 160 TCR beta chains.

The sequence was obtained from a woman aged 60-75 years in good health and CMV-seronegative. The chain carries TRBV7-8 and TRBJ2-2, with 8 positions matching TRBD2. The sequenced sample was PBMCs. CDR3 loop: CATAGRGGNTGELFF. CDR3 in DNA: TGTGCCACCGCTGGACGGGGGGGGAACACCGGGGAGCTGTTTTTT.